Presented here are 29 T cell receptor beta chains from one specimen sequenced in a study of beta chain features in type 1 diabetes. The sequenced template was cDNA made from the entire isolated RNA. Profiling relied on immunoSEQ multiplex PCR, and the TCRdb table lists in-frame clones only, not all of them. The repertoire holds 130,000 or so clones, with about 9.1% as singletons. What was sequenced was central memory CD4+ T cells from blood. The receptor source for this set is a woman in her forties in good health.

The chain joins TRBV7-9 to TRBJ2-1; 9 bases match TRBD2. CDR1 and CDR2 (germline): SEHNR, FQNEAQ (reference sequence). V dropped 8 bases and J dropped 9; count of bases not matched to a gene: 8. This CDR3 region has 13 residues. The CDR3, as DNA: TGTGCCAGCGAGGCTAGCGGGACGAGTGAGCAGTTCTTC. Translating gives CASEASGTSEQFF.

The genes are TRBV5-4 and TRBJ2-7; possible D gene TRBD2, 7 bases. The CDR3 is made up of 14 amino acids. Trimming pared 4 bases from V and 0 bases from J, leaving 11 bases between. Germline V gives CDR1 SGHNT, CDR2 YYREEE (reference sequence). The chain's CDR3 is CASSRGGSSYEQYF. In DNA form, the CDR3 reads TGTGCCAGCAGCAGGGGGGGGAGCTCCTACGAGCAGTACTTC.

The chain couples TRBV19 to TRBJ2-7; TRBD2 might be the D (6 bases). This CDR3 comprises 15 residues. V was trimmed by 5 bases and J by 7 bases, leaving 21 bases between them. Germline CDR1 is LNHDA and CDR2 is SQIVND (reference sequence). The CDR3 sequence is CASSLPGLPLTEQYF. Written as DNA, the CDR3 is TGTGCCAGTAGTCTCCCGGGACTCCCCTTAACGGAGCAGTACTTC.

In DNA form, the CDR3 reads TGCAGCGTGGTAGCGGGGGGTCGGGGGACCCAGTACTTC. Its translation is CSVVAGGRGTQYF. The chain uses TRBV29-1 and TRBJ2-5, with 10 bases lining up with TRBD2. Trimming at V came to 6 bases and at J to 7 bases, leaving 8 bases not matched to a gene. The CDR3 is made up of 13 amino acids. The germline V gene has CDR1 SQVTM and CDR2 ANQGSEA.

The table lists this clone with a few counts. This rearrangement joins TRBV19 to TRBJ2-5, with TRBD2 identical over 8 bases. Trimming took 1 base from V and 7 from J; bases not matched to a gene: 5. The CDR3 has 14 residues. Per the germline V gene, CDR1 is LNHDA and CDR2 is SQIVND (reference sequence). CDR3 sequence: CASSIGGGPGTQYF. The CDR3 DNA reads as TGTGCCAGTAGTATAGGCGGGGGGCCGGGGACCCAGTACTTC.

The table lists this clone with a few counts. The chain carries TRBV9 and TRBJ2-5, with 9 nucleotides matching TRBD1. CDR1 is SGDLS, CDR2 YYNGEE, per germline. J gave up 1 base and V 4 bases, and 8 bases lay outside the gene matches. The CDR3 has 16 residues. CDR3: CASSPRVGQGQETQYF. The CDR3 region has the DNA TGTGCCAGCAGCCCGAGGGTGGGACAGGGCCAAGAGACCCAGTACTTC.

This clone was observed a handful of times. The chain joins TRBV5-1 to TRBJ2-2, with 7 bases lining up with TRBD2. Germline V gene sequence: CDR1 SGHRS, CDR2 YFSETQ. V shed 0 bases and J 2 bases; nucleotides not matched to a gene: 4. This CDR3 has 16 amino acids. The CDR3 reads CASSLAGGSNTGELFF. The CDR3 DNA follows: TGCGCCAGCAGCTTGGCCGGGGGGAGTAACACCGGGGAGCTGTTTTTT.

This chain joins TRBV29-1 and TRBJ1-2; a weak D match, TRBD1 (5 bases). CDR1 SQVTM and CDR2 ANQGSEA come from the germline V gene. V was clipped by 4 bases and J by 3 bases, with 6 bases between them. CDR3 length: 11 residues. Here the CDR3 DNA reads TGCAGCGTTGCGGGGGACTATGGCTACACCTTC. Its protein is CSVAGDYGYTF.

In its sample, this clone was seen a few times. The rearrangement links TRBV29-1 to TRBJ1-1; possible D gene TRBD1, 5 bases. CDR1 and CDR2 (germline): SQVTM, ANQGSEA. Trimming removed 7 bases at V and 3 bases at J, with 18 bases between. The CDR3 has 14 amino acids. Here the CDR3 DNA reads TGCAGCGCCCGACGGGGGGTAGCGGACACTGAAGCTTTCTTT. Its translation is CSARRGVADTEAFF. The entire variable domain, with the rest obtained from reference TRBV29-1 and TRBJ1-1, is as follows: SAVISQKPSRDICQRGTSLTIQCQVDSQVTMMFWYRQQPGQSLTLIATANQGSEATYESGFVIDKFPISRPNLTFSTLTVSNMSPEDSSIYLCSARRGVADTEAFFGQGTRLTVV.

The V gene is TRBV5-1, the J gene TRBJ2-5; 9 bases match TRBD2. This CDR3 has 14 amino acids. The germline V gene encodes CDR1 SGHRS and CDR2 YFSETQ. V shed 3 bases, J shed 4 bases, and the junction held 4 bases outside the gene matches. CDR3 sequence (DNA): TGCGCCAGCAGCTCCCTAGCGGGGATAGAGACCCAGTACTTC. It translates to CASSSLAGIETQYF.

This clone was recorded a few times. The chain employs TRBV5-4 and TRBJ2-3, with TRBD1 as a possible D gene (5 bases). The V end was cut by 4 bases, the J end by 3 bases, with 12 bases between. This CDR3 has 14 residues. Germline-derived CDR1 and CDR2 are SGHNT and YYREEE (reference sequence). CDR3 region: CASSRLGVTDTQYF. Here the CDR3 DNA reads TGTGCCAGCAGCCGCCTAGGGGTTACAGATACGCAGTATTTT.

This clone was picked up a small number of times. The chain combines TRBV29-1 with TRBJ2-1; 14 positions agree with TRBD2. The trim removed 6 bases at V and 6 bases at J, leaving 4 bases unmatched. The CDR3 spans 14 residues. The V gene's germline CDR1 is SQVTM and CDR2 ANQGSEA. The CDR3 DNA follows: TGCAGCGTCGGACTAGCGGGGGGCCGCAATGAGCAGTTCTTC. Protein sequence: CSVGLAGGRNEQFF.

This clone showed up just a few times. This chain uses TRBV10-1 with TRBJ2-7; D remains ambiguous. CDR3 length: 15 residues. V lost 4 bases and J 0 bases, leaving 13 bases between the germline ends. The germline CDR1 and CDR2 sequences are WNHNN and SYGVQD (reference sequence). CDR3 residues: CASSGYAVGSYEQYF. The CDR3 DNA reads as TGCGCCAGCAGTGGATACGCGGTCGGCTCCTACGAGCAGTACTTC.

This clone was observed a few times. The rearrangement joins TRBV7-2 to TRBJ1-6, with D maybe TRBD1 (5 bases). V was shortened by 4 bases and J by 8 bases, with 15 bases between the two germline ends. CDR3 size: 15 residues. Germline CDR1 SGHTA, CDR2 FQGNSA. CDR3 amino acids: CASSSDGTHYSPLHF. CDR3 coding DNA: TGTGCCAGCAGCTCGGACGGGACTCACTATTCACCCCTCCACTTT.

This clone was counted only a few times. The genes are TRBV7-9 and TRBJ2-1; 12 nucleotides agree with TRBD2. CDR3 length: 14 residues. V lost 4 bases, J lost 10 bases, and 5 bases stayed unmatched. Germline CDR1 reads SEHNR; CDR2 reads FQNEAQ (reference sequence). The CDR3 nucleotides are TGTGCCAGCAGCTCTCTAGCGGGGGGGCAGGAGCAGTTCTTC. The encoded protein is CASSSLAGGQEQFF. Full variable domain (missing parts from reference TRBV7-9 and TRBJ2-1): DTGVSQNPRHKITKRGQNVTFRCDPISEHNRLYWYRQTLGQGPEFLTYFQNEAQLEKSRLLSDRFSAERPKGSFSTLEIQRTEQGDSAMYLCASSSLAGGQEQFFGPGTRLTVL.

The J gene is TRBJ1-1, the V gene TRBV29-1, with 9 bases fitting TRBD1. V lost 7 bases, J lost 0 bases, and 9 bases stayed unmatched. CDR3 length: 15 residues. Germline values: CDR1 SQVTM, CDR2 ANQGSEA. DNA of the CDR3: TGCAGCGGACTAGGGACAGGGTTCGTGAACACTGAAGCTTTCTTT. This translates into CSGLGTGFVNTEAFF.

The CDR3 nucleotides are TGTGCCAGCAGTGCTGTTGTGACAGGCAACACCGGGGAGCTGTTTTTT. Translated: CASSAVVTGNTGELFF. The V call is TRBV2, the J call TRBJ2-2, with D possibly matching TRBD1 (6 bases). Trimming removed 4 bases at V and 2 bases at J, with 14 bases between. Looked up from germline, CDR1 is SNHLY and CDR2 is FYNNEI. The CDR3 spans 16 residues.

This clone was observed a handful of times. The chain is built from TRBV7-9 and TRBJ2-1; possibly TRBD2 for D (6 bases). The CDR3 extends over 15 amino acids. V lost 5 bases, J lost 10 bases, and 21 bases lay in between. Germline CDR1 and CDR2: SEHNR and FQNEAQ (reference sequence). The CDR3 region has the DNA TGTGCCAGCAGCCCGGAGGGTAGAGCACAGCACGAGCAGTTCTTC. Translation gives CASSPEGRAQHEQFF.

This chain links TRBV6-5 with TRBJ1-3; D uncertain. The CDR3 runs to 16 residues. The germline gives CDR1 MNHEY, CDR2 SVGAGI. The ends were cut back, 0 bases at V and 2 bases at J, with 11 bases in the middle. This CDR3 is CASSYSIATTGNTIYF. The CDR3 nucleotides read TGTGCCAGCAGTTACTCGATTGCGACAACTGGAAACACCATATATTTT.

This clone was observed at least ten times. The CDR3: CASSFRGGGTGELFF. CDR3 coding DNA: TGTGCCAGCAGCTTCCGAGGCGGGGGGACCGGGGAGCTGTTTTTT. The chain combines TRBV9 with TRBJ2-2, with 8 bases identical to TRBD2. Germline CDR1 reads SGDLS; CDR2 reads YYNGEE. CDR3 length: 15 residues. Trimming removed 4 bases from V and 5 bases from J; junction bases left unmatched: 7.

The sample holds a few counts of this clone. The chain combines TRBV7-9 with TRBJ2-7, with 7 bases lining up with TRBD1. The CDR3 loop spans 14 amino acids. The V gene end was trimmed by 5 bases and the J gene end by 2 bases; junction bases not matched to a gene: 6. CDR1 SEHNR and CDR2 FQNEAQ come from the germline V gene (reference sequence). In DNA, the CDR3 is TGTGCCAGCAGCGCCACAGGGGCCGCCTACGAGCAGTACTTC. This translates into CASSATGAAYEQYF.

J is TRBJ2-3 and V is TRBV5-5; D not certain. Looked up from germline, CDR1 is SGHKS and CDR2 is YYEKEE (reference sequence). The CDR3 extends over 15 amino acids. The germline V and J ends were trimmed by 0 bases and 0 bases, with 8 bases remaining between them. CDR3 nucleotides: TGTGCCAGCAGCTTGGATGGAGCCAGCACAGATACGCAGTATTTT. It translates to CASSLDGASTDTQYF.

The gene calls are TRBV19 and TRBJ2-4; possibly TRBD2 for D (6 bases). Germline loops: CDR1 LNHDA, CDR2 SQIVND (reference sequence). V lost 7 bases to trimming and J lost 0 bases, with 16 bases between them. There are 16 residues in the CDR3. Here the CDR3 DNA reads TGTGCCAGTACAACGGGGGTCACCTTAGCCAAAAACATTCAGTACTTC. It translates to CASTTGVTLAKNIQYF.

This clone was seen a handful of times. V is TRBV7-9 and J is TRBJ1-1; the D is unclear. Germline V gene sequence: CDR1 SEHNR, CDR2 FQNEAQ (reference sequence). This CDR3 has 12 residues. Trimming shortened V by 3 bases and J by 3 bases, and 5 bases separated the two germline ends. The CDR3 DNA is TGTGCCAGCAGCTTTATTTACACTGAAGCTTTCTTT. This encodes CASSFIYTEAFF.

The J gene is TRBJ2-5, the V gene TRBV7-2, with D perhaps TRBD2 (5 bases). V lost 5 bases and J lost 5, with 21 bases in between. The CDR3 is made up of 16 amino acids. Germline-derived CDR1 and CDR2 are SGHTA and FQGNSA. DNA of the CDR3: TGTGCCAGCAGCCTCGAACTAGTGGGTTTTGCGGAGACCCAGTACTTC. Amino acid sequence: CASSLELVGFAETQYF.

The CDR3 loop is CASGPGRRETQYF. CDR3 nucleotide sequence: TGTGCTAGTGGCCCCGGGCGGAGGGAGACCCAGTACTTC. The chain carries TRBV12-5 and TRBJ2-5; weak D call: TRBD2 (5 bases). The germline V and J ends were trimmed by 6 bases and 5 bases, with 13 bases remaining between them. CDR1 LGHNT and CDR2 FRNRAP come from the germline V gene. The CDR3 contains 13 residues.

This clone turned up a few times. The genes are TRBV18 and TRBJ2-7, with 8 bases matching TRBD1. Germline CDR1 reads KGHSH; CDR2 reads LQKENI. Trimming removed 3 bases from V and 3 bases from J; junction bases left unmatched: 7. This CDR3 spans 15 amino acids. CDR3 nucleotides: TGTGCCAGCTCACCGGGACAGGCGGGTTTCTACGAGCAGTACTTC. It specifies CASSPGQAGFYEQYF.

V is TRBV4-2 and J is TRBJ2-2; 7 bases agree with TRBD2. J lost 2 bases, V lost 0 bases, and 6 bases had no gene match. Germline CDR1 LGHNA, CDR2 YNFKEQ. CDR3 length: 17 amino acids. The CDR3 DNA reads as TGTGCCAGCAGCCAAGACGGGGGGTCAGTAAACACCGGGGAGCTGTTTTTT. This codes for CASSQDGGSVNTGELFF.

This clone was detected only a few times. CDR3 sequence: CASSGGQGLGEKLFF. The CDR3 nucleotides are TGTGCCAGCAGCGGAGGACAGGGATTAGGTGAAAAACTGTTTTTT. The chain is built from TRBV5-6 and TRBJ1-4; 8 bases line up with TRBD1. With V trimmed by 4 bases and J by 7 bases, 9 bases remained unmatched. The CDR3 length is 15 residues. CDR1 is SGHDT, CDR2 YYEEEE, per germline.